This TCR beta chain stems from a study of blood T cell repertoires in COVID-19. Looking at the study overall: The United States, Italy and Spain were the sources of the acute and convalescent COVID-19 samples. From T cells, B-cell-depleted T cells, or PBMCs came the material, which was cDNA or gDNA.

The assay was immunoSEQ multiplex PCR, and TCRdb's table has in-frame clones only and misses some. This table holds 250,000 to 350,000 clones, around 88% found once. The CDR3 runs to 15 residues. The V and J ends lost 0 bases and 4 bases, in that order; junction bases with no gene match: 5. Looked up from germline, CDR1 is LGHNA and CDR2 is YNFKEQ. Seattle participants joined during active infection and were tracked over time. The receptor comes from a woman between 65 and 79 years old with COVID-19, enrolled during active disease. J is TRBJ2-7 and V is TRBV4-2; 8 bases are shared with TRBD1. Sequencing was carried out using peripheral blood. The CDR3 region is CASSQEAGGLYEQYF. The CDR3 DNA follows: TGTGCCAGCAGCCAAGAGGCAGGGGGCTTATACGAGCAGTACTTC.